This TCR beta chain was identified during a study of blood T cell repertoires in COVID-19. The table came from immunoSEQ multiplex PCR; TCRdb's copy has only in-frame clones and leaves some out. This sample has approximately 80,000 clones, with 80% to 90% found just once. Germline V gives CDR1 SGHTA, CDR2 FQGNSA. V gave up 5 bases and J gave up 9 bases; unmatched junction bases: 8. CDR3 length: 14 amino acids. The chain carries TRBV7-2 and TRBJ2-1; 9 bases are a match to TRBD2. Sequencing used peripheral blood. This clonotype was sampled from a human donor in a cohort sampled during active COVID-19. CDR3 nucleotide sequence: TGTGCCAGCAGCCTCACCGGGACTAGCTCTGAGCAGTTCTTC. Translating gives CASSLTGTSSEQFF.